This is a list of T cell receptor beta chains from one sample in a study of blood T cell repertoires in COVID-19. Profiled with immunoSEQ multiplex PCR; TCRdb holds only in-frame clones, not every one. The sample shows 88,000 or so clones, roughly 83% of them seen only once. The material sequenced was peripheral blood. Receptor source: a human donor in a cohort sampled during active COVID-19. Both conserved end residues are part of each CDR3. A D gene is named only where the DNA matches it firmly. A row's size may be missing; if present it is once, few, many or a size class.

TRBJ2-7 | . | TRBV25-1 | TRBD1 | TGTGCCAGCAGTGACAGGGGGCGCGTGGGGACCTACGAGCAGTACTTC | CASSDRGRVGTYEQYF
TRBJ2-7 | few | TRBV20-1 | TRBD1 | TGCAGTGCTAGTGCCGACAGGGACTCCTACGAGCAGTACTTC | CSASADRDSYEQYF
TRBJ2-1 | . | TRBV11-3 | TRBD2 | TGTGCCAGCAGCTCGACTAGCGGGTACTCCTACAATGAGCAGTTCTTC | CASSSTSGYSYNEQFF
TRBJ1-2 | . | TRBV5-5 | . | TGTGCCAGCACCCTTGAAGAGGGGAGGGCCGGCTACACCTTC | CASTLEEGRAGYTF
TRBJ1-5 | . | TRBV4-2 | . | TGTGCCAGCAGCCAAGCTGGACAAAATCAGCCCCAGCATTTT | CASSQAGQNQPQHF
TRBJ2-1 | once | TRBV24-1 | TRBD1 | TGTGCCACCAGCTATGGGACAGGGACCTTCAATGAGCAGTTCTTC | CATSYGTGTFNEQFF
TRBJ1-2 | once | TRBV12-3/TRBV12-4 | TRBD1 | TGTGCCAGCAGCCGGGACAGCTATGGCTACACCTTC | CASSRDSYGYTF
TRBJ1-4 | . | TRBV5-1 | . | TGCGCCAGCGGCGGGGGAACTAATGAAAAACTGTTTTTT | CASGGGTNEKLFF
TRBJ1-1 | . | TRBV14 | . | TGTGCCAGCAGCCAATTCGGGATAAGGACCACTGAAGCTTTCTTT | CASSQFGIRTTEAFF
TRBJ2-3 | few | TRBV19 | . | TGTGCCAGTATGGCCCCACAGGGTAGAAGCACAGATACGCAGTATTTT | CASMAPQGRSTDTQYF
TRBJ2-5 | . | TRBV7-2 | TRBD2 | TGTGCCAGCAGCCGTGTAGCGGGAGGGTTTAGGGAGACCCAGTACTTC | CASSRVAGGFRETQYF
TRBJ2-6 | . | TRBV6-2/TRBV6-3 | TRBD2 | TGTGCCAGCAGTTACAATGGACTAGCAGCTGGGGCCAACGTCCTGACTTTC | CASSYNGLAAGANVLTF
TRBJ2-3 | once | TRBV3-1/TRBV3-2 | TRBD2 | TGTGCCAGCAGCCATAGCGGGAAGATCACAGATACGCAGTATTTT | CASSHSGKITDTQYF
TRBJ2-3 | . | TRBV19 | TRBD2 | TGTGCCAGTAGTATCGTAGTTGGACTAGCGGGAGATCCTGGTACGCAGTATTTT | CASSIVVGLAGDPGTQYF
TRBJ1-4 | . | TRBV11-2 | . | TGTGCCAGCAGCTTACTAGGGGCATCCGTGGACGAAAAACTGTTTTTT | CASSLLGASVDEKLFF
TRBJ2-2 | . | TRBV19 | TRBD2 | TGTGCCAGCACTCCTGCGGGGGAGCCCCCCGGGGAGCTGTTTTTT | CASTPAGEPPGELFF
TRBJ2-3 | . | TRBV5-1 | . | TGCGCCAGCAGCTTCGGAAGGTTTAGCGCTAGCACAGATACGCAGTATTTT | CASSFGRFSASTDTQYF
TRBJ2-3 | . | TRBV11-3 | . | TGTGCCAGCAGCTTAGATGGGGGCTTAGATACGCAGTATTTT | CASSLDGGLDTQYF
TRBJ2-1 | . | TRBV28 | TRBD2 | TGTGCCACGCGCCTGGGACTAGACTCTTCCTACAATGAGCAGTTCTTC | CATRLGLDSSYNEQFF
TRBJ2-2 | once | TRBV6-5 | . | TGTGCCAGCAGCCCACCCGGGAGCGTGGCGGGGGAGCTGTTTTTT | CASSPPGSVAGELFF
TRBJ2-7 | . | TRBV19 | TRBD1 | TGTGCCAGTAGTCCCCAATGGACAGGTTCCTACGAGCAGTACTTC | CASSPQWTGSYEQYF
TRBJ1-1 | . | TRBV29-1 | TRBD1 | TGCAGCGCCGTACAGGGGGTCTTCACTGAAGCTTTCTTT | CSAVQGVFTEAFF